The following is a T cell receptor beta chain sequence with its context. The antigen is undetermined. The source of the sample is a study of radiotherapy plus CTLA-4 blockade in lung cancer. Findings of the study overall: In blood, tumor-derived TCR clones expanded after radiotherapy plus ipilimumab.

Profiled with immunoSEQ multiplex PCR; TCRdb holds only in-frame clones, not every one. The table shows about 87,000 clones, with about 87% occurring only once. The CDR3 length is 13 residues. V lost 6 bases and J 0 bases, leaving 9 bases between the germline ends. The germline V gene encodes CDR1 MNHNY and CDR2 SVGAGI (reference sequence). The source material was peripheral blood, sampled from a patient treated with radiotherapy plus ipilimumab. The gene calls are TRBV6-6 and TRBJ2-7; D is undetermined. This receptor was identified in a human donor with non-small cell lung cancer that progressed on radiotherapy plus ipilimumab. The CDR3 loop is CASRTSSSYEQYF. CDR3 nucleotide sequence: TGTGCCAGCAGAACATCGAGCTCCTACGAGCAGTACTTC.